The 32 T cell receptor beta chains given below trace back to one sample, sequenced in a study of blood T cell repertoires in COVID-19. Assay used: immunoSEQ multiplex PCR; TCRdb lists only in-frame clones, some missing. The data hold about 140,000 clones, with approximately 82% observed a single time. Sequenced: peripheral blood. Receptors originate from a man aged 55-75 years who had recovered from COVID-19.

This clone was counted between two and nine times. V gene TRBV16 combines with J gene TRBJ1-5; possibly TRBD1 for D (5 bases). V gave up 4 bases and J gave up 0 bases, with 10 bases separating them. CDR1 is KGHSY, CDR2 FQNENV, per germline. The CDR3 runs to 15 residues. The CDR3 bases are TGTGCCAGCAGCCCCGGGGGTTATAGCAATCAGCCCCAGCATTTT. Its protein product is CASSPGGYSNQPQHF.

The gene calls are TRBV2 and TRBJ1-2, with unresolved D. Germline lookup yields CDR1 SNHLY and CDR2 FYNNEI. The V and J ends lost 4 bases and 8 bases respectively, with 11 bases between them. CDR3 length: 12 residues. CDR3 protein: CASSVRSGGYTF. In DNA form, the CDR3 reads TGTGCCAGCAGTGTCCGGTCGGGAGGCTACACCTTC.

This clone was seen a few times. The genes are TRBV7-8 and TRBJ2-3; TRBD2 matches 9 bases. The CDR3 contains 16 residues. The J segment lost 0 bases and the V segment lost 1 base, leaving 2 bases of the junction unmatched. The V gene's germline CDR1 is SGHVS and CDR2 FQNEAQ. The CDR3 here is CASSLVAGGSTDTQYF. The CDR3 DNA follows: TGTGCCAGCAGCTTAGTTGCGGGAGGGAGCACAGATACGCAGTATTTT.

This chain connects TRBV3-1 (or the pseudogene TRBV3-2) to TRBJ2-7; no definite D call. Trimming left V 4 bases short and J 4 bases short, with 8 bases between. The germline V gene has CDR1 LGHDT and CDR2 YNNKEL (reference sequence). CDR3 length: 12 residues. The CDR3 loop reads CASSPPGYEQYF. The DNA of the CDR3 is TGTGCCAGCAGCCCCCCGGGTTACGAGCAGTACTTC.

This chain connects TRBV28 to TRBJ2-1; D perhaps matches TRBD2 (6 bases). The CDR3 consists of 14 residues. Germline lookup yields CDR1 MDHEN and CDR2 SYDVKM. V shed 4 bases and J shed 7 bases, with 14 bases lying between them. The CDR3 DNA reads TGTGCCAGCAGTTGGACTACCTCCGAGAATGAGCAGTTCTTC. Translating it yields CASSWTTSENEQFF. Full variable domain (remainder filled in from reference TRBV28 and TRBJ2-1): DVKVTQSSRYLVKRTGEKVFLECVQDMDHENMFWYRQDPGLGLRLIYFSYDVKMKEKGDIPEGYSVSREKKERFSLILESASTNQTSMYLCASSWTTSENEQFFGPGTRLTVL.

This chain links TRBV19 with TRBJ2-3; 13 bases are shared with TRBD2. This CDR3 is built from 16 residues. CDR1 is LNHDA and CDR2 is SQIVND in the germline V gene (reference sequence). J gave up 4 bases and V 5 bases, and 6 bases lay outside the gene matches. The CDR3 DNA is TGTGCCAGTAGTGTAGGGACTAGCGGGGATGCAGATACGCAGTATTTT. Translated: CASSVGTSGDADTQYF.

The rearrangement links TRBV2 to TRBJ1-5; 7 bases map to TRBD1. This CDR3 comprises 14 residues. Germline CDR1 and CDR2: SNHLY and FYNNEI. Trimming removed 7 bases from V and 5 bases from J; junction bases left unmatched: 8. CDR3 amino acids: CASTRTGAYQPQHF. As DNA, the CDR3 is TGTGCCAGCACCAGGACAGGTGCCTATCAGCCCCAGCATTTT. The whole variable domain, remainder taken from reference TRBV2 and TRBJ1-5, is EPEVTQTPSHQVTQMGQEVILRCVPISNHLYFYWYRQILGQKVEFLVSFYNNEISEKSEIFDDQFSVERPDGSNFTLKIRSTKLEDSAMYFCASTRTGAYQPQHFGDGTRLSIL.

The count of this clone is one. The chain uses TRBV2 and TRBJ1-1; D might be TRBD1 (5 bases). Trimming took off 6 bases at V and 0 bases at J, with 17 bases between the two ends. This CDR3 spans 16 amino acids. Germline assignment: CDR1 SNHLY and CDR2 FYNNEI. The CDR3 coding sequence is TGTGCCAGCAGCCTCCGTCAGGGAAATCTGAACACTGAAGCTTTCTTT. This gives the protein CASSLRQGNLNTEAFF.

V usage is TRBV7-2 and J usage is TRBJ1-6; D gene uncertain. Germline V gene sequence: CDR1 SGHTA, CDR2 FQGNSA. Trimming pared 1 base from V and 11 bases from J, leaving 12 bases between. This CDR3 has 14 residues. CDR3 in amino acids: CASSLERLGPPLHF. The DNA of the CDR3 is TGTGCCAGCAGCTTAGAAAGGCTTGGGCCACCCCTCCACTTT.

This sequence joins TRBV11-2 and TRBJ2-5; D is possibly TRBD1 (6 bases). CDR1 SGHAT and CDR2 FQNNGV come from the germline V gene. This CDR3 is 14 amino acids long. With 5 bases removed from V and 5 bases from J, the gap between germline ends came to 15 bases. CDR3 nucleotide sequence: TGTGCCAGCAGCCACAGGGAAGGGTACGAGACCCAGTACTTC. Protein: CASSHREGYETQYF.

J is TRBJ1-1 and V is TRBV20-1; D is possibly TRBD1 (5 bases). Germline assignment: CDR1 DFQATT and CDR2 SNEGSKA (reference sequence). V dropped 3 bases and J dropped 2 bases, with 13 bases sitting between them. The CDR3 length is 14 residues. The CDR3 loop is CSASRARANTEAFF. In nucleotides, the CDR3 is TGCAGTGCTAGTCGGGCCAGGGCAAACACTGAAGCTTTCTTT.

The chain carries TRBV6-5 and TRBJ1-2; 8 bases line up with TRBD1. The CDR3 has 15 amino acids. Losses at the gene ends were 2 bases for V and 4 bases for J; bases not matched to a gene: 6. The germline V gene has CDR1 MNHEY and CDR2 SVGAGI. The CDR3 region is CASSYAGRGLYGYTF. For the CDR3, the DNA is TGTGCCAGCAGTTACGCAGGCAGGGGGCTCTATGGCTACACCTTC.

The sample holds a few counts of this clone. The genes are TRBV19 and TRBJ1-6; a weak D match, TRBD1 (5 bases). The CDR3 extends over 16 amino acids. The germline V gene has CDR1 LNHDA and CDR2 SQIVND (reference sequence). V gave up 0 bases and J gave up 10 bases, with 16 bases separating them. CDR3 loop: CASSIEGRGVPSPLHF. The CDR3 DNA sequence: TGTGCCAGTAGTATAGAAGGGAGGGGCGTCCCCTCACCCCTCCACTTT.

The chain combines TRBV20-1 with TRBJ2-3; maybe TRBD2 (7 bases). Germline V gene sequence: CDR1 DFQATT, CDR2 SNEGSKA (reference sequence). Deletions cut 3 bases from V and 4 bases from J, with 14 bases between. CDR3 size: 14 residues. CDR3 residues: CSASVLGGADTQYF. DNA for the CDR3: TGCAGTGCTAGTGTACTAGGGGGGGCAGATACGCAGTATTTT.

This sequence joins TRBV19 and TRBJ1-1; D gene ambiguous. CDR1 is LNHDA, CDR2 SQIVND, per germline (reference sequence). V shed 7 bases and J shed 7 bases, with 13 bases lying between them. CDR3 length equals 12 residues. The CDR3 DNA follows: TGTGCCAGTAACGAGGGATTGAGTGAAGCTTTCTTT. Translation gives CASNEGLSEAFF.

This rearrangement joins TRBV28 to TRBJ1-1; unclear D gene. The CDR3 runs to 14 residues. Deletions cut 5 bases from V and 7 bases from J, with 17 bases between. Germline V gene data show CDR1 as MDHEN and CDR2 as SYDVKM. Here the CDR3 reads CASSNTGGPFEAFF. The CDR3 DNA reads as TGTGCCAGCAGTAACACGGGAGGCCCTTTTGAAGCTTTCTTT.

J is TRBJ2-1 and V is TRBV19; 7 nucleotides line up with TRBD2. Per germline, CDR1 LNHDA and CDR2 SQIVND (reference sequence). This CDR3 has 13 amino acids. Trimming at V came to 5 bases and at J to 9 bases, leaving 7 bases not matched to a gene. For the CDR3, the DNA is TGTGCCAGTAGTCCCCAACAGCGGGGTGAGCAGTTCTTC. Its translation is CASSPQQRGEQFF.

This chain connects TRBV11-3 to TRBJ2-3; weak D call: TRBD2 (5 bases). V lost 5 bases and J lost 4, with 16 bases in between. This CDR3 is 15 amino acids long. In germline, CDR1 is SGHNT, CDR2 YENEEA. CDR3 residues: CASSLAGGGSDTQYF. DNA of the CDR3: TGTGCCAGCAGCCTAGCCGGCGGAGGTTCAGATACGCAGTATTTT.

The chain links TRBV7-2 to TRBJ1-1; D ambiguous. The CDR3 consists of 14 residues. CDR1 and CDR2 (germline): SGHTA, FQGNSA. V lost 5 bases and J 4 bases, leaving 14 bases between the germline ends. The CDR3 region has the DNA TGTGCCAGCAGCATCAAACGGGTTTCCACTGAAGCTTTCTTT. This gives the protein CASSIKRVSTEAFF.

CDR3 region: CASSPLRGSNQPQHF. The DNA for the CDR3 is TGTGCCAGCAGCCCCTTGAGGGGGAGCAATCAGCCCCAGCATTTT. This chain uses TRBV28 with TRBJ1-5, with D perhaps matching TRBD1 (6 bases). The CDR3 contains 15 residues. V was trimmed by 6 bases and J by 1 base, leaving 13 bases between them. CDR1 is MDHEN and CDR2 is SYDVKM in the germline V gene.

This clone was found many times. Here the CDR3 reads CASSFTRQGATGELFF. As DNA, the CDR3 is TGTGCCAGCAGTTTTACCCGACAGGGGGCCACCGGGGAGCTGTTTTTT. The rearrangement uses TRBV6-5 and TRBJ2-2; 10 bases match TRBD1. Losses at the gene ends were 4 bases for V and 4 bases for J; bases not matched to a gene: 6. This CDR3 spans 16 amino acids. From germline, CDR1 is MNHEY and CDR2 SVGAGI.

This chain uses TRBV7-9 with TRBJ2-5, with TRBD1 matching 10 bases. V lost 4 bases and J lost 0; bases outside the gene matches: 2. Germline CDR1 reads SEHNR; CDR2 reads FQNEAQ (reference sequence). CDR3 size: 15 residues. CDR3 sequence reads: CASSWTGGYQETQYF. In nucleotides, the CDR3 is TGTGCCAGCAGCTGGACAGGGGGGTACCAAGAGACCCAGTACTTC.

This clone was observed a handful of times. The V and J genes are TRBV5-1 and TRBJ2-3; D gene uncertain. V was shortened by 1 base and J by 4 bases, with 10 bases between the two germline ends. This CDR3 region has 14 residues. The germline V gene encodes CDR1 SGHRS and CDR2 YFSETQ. The CDR3 DNA sequence: TGCGCCAGCAGCTTGCCCCCCCCGGCAGATACGCAGTATTTT. Translated: CASSLPPPADTQYF.

The count of this clone is one. The genes are TRBV10-3 and TRBJ1-1; 8 bases line up with TRBD1. Per the germline V gene, CDR1 is ENHRY and CDR2 is SYGVKD. The CDR3 length is 14 residues. V lost 7 bases, J lost 5 bases, and 9 bases stayed unmatched. The CDR3 sequence: CAIIPGQGRTEAFF. As DNA, the CDR3 is TGTGCCATCATCCCCGGACAGGGAAGGACTGAAGCTTTCTTT.

This clone was recorded only once. The chain combines TRBV7-2 with TRBJ1-1, with 8 bases aligning to TRBD1. Germline loops: CDR1 SGHTA, CDR2 FQGNSA. After removal of 5 bases from V and 1 base from J, the junction contained 9 bases not matched to a gene. The CDR3 loop spans 16 amino acids. The CDR3: CASSRTGRGWNTEAFF. The DNA of the CDR3 is TGTGCCAGCAGCCGGACAGGGCGAGGGTGGAACACTGAAGCTTTCTTT. The full variable domain, rest sourced from reference TRBV7-2 and TRBJ1-1, is GAGVSQSPSNKVTEKGKDVELRCDPISGHTALYWYRQSLGQGLEFLIYFQGNSAPDKSGLPSDRFSAERTGGSVSTLTIQRTQQEDSAVYLCASSRTGRGWNTEAFFGQGTRLTVV.

The genes are TRBV5-1 and TRBJ1-1; 10 positions agree with TRBD1. V trimming: 3 bases; J trimming: 10 bases; junction bases outside the gene matches: 12. The CDR3 loop spans 15 amino acids. CDR1 is SGHRS and CDR2 is YFSETQ in the germline V gene. The chain's CDR3 is CASSSRGTGASGAFF. The DNA for the CDR3 is TGCGCCAGCAGCTCGAGGGGGACAGGGGCCTCTGGAGCTTTCTTT.

The chain recombines TRBV4-2 with TRBJ1-6; TRBD1 matches 7 bases. This CDR3 is built from 16 residues. Germline loops: CDR1 LGHNA, CDR2 YNFKEQ. Germline trimming cut 5 bases from V and 7 bases from J; bases unmatched to any gene: 11. The CDR3 sequence is CASSTREGAGNSPLHF. Written as DNA, the CDR3 is TGTGCCAGCAGCACCCGGGAGGGGGCTGGGAATTCACCCCTCCACTTT.

V usage is TRBV28 and J usage is TRBJ2-5; possible D gene TRBD2, 6 bases. Looked up from germline, CDR1 is MDHEN and CDR2 is SYDVKM. V lost 7 bases and J 5 bases, leaving 17 bases between the germline ends. This CDR3 has 14 residues. CDR3 residues: CASITQGGGETQYF. CDR3 DNA: TGTGCCAGCATAACTCAGGGTGGAGGGGAGACCCAGTACTTC.

The V call is TRBV18, the J call TRBJ2-2; 13 nucleotides align to TRBD2. V shed 6 bases, J shed 0 bases, and the junction held 4 bases outside the gene matches. Looked up from germline, CDR1 is KGHSH and CDR2 is LQKENI. This CDR3 is built from 17 residues. CDR3 loop: CASSQTSGGTNTGELFF. In DNA, the CDR3 is TGTGCCAGCTCTCAGACTAGCGGGGGGACGAACACCGGGGAGCTGTTTTTT.

This chain uses TRBV30 with TRBJ1-3; D ambiguous. V was shortened by 4 bases and J by 2 bases, with 3 bases between the two germline ends. This CDR3 comprises 11 residues. CDR1 is GTSNPN, CDR2 SVGIG, per germline (reference sequence). The CDR3 is CAWTTGNTIYF. The CDR3 DNA is TGTGCCTGGACAACTGGAAACACCATATATTTT.

This clone was seen a few times. The rearrangement links TRBV27 to TRBJ2-3; 9 positions match TRBD1. CDR1 and CDR2 from the germline V gene are MNHEY and SMNVEV (reference sequence). The CDR3 extends over 14 amino acids. J was trimmed by 1 base and V by 5 bases; bases with no gene match: 1. CDR3 sequence: CASSGTGRTDTQYF. The DNA for the CDR3 is TGTGCCAGCAGTGGGACAGGGCGCACAGATACGCAGTATTTT.

The chain combines TRBV6-6 with TRBJ2-7; 9 nucleotides agree with TRBD1. The junction had 3 bases not matched to a gene; V was cut back by 2 bases and J by 1 base. Germline V gene lookup returns CDR1 MNHNY and CDR2 SVGAGI (reference sequence). The CDR3 is 15 amino acids. For the CDR3, the DNA is TGTGCCAGCAGTTACGGGGGACAGGGTTCCTACGAGCAGTACTTC. Translated, it gives CASSYGGQGSYEQYF.